Each of the 26 T cell receptor beta chains below was sequenced from the same sample in a study of OX40 agonist ivuxolimab in advanced cancers. Method: immunoSEQ multiplex PCR; TCRdb's copy keeps in-frame clones and lacks some. The sample lists around 29,000 clones; around 87% were seen once. The material was CD4+ or CD8+ T cells sorted from blood, obtained in a trial of the OX40 agonist ivuxolimab. Receptors were obtained from an adult with an advanced solid tumor such as melanoma, head and neck, liver or kidney cancer.

The rearrangement joins TRBV5-1 to TRBJ2-7, with no clear D. From germline, CDR1 is SGHRS and CDR2 YFSETQ. The CDR3 sequence is 13 residues long. Trimming took off 0 bases at V and 4 bases at J, with 8 bases between the two ends. The CDR3 DNA sequence: TGCGCCAGCAGCTTGGGAGCCCAATACGAGCAGTACTTC. This codes for CASSLGAQYEQYF.

This chain uses TRBV10-3 with TRBJ1-1, with D unclear. V was cut by 3 bases and J by 3 bases, with 8 bases left in between. CDR1 is ENHRY and CDR2 is SYGVKD in the germline V gene. CDR3 length: 13 amino acids. The CDR3 protein is CAISEGGYTEAFF. The CDR3 DNA sequence: TGTGCCATCAGTGAAGGCGGCTACACTGAAGCTTTCTTT.

The chain joins TRBV6-5 to TRBJ1-1, with D perhaps matching TRBD1 (5 bases). The CDR3 is 12 residues long. Per the germline V gene, CDR1 is MNHEY and CDR2 is SVGAGI. V lost 6 bases to trimming and J lost 7 bases, with 12 bases between them. CDR3 sequence: CASRPGRGEAFF. The CDR3 bases are TGTGCCAGCAGGCCAGGGAGAGGTGAAGCTTTCTTT.

The chain carries TRBV19 and TRBJ2-1; 13 bases align to TRBD2. This CDR3 has 15 residues. The V gene's germline CDR1 is LNHDA and CDR2 SQIVND (reference sequence). V was pared by 7 bases and J by 7 bases, with 7 bases of the junction left unmatched. CDR3 sequence: CASTTSGGGINEQFF. In DNA form, the CDR3 reads TGTGCCAGTACCACTAGCGGGGGGGGTATAAATGAGCAGTTCTTC.

The V call is TRBV11-2, the J call TRBJ2-7; D is unclear. Trimming removed 5 bases from V and 3 bases from J, with 5 bases in between. Germline V gives CDR1 SGHAT, CDR2 FQNNGV. This CDR3 is built from 11 residues. DNA of the CDR3: TGTGCCAGCAGCCACAGCTACGAGCAGTACTTC. Translation gives CASSHSYEQYF.

The chain uses TRBV7-9 and TRBJ2-7, with TRBD1 matching over 9 bases. The V gene's germline CDR1 is SEHNR and CDR2 FQNEAQ (reference sequence). This CDR3 is built from 14 residues. After removal of 6 bases from V and 2 bases from J, the junction contained 5 bases not matched to a gene. The CDR3 coding sequence is TGTGCCAGCAGGGGGACAGGGCCCACCTACGAGCAGTACTTC. This encodes CASRGTGPTYEQYF.

The rearrangement joins TRBV4-1 to TRBJ2-2; the match to TRBD2 covers 9 bases. V lost 1 base and J lost 4; bases outside the gene matches: 13. Germline CDR1 MGHRA, CDR2 YSYEKL. The CDR3 has 19 amino acids. CDR3 loop: CASSQGPGGRGGLTGELFF. The CDR3, as DNA: TGCGCCAGCAGCCAAGGCCCCGGGGGGCGGGGGGGCCTCACCGGGGAGCTGTTTTTT.

The chain uses TRBV14 and TRBJ2-7; 7 positions agree with TRBD2. V lost 4 bases, J lost 7 bases, and 13 bases stayed unmatched. The CDR3 sequence is 15 residues long. The germline CDR1 and CDR2 sequences are SGHDN and FVKESK. The CDR3 loop is CASSPPTSSGLEQYF. DNA for the CDR3: TGTGCCAGCAGCCCTCCGACTAGCAGCGGGCTAGAGCAGTACTTC.

The chain recombines TRBV15 with TRBJ1-5; maybe TRBD1 (6 bases). Germline loops: CDR1 LNHNV, CDR2 YYDKDF (reference sequence). The CDR3 totals 15 residues. V lost 2 bases to trimming and J lost 6 bases, with 14 bases between them. The CDR3 region is CATSRTRGTSQPQHF. The CDR3 DNA is TGTGCCACCAGCAGAACCAGGGGCACTAGTCAGCCCCAGCATTTT.

The chain employs TRBV7-9 and TRBJ2-2; TRBD2 is a possible D gene (5 bases). V lost 5 bases and J 5 bases, leaving 15 bases between the germline ends. The CDR3 loop spans 15 amino acids. Germline lookup yields CDR1 SEHNR and CDR2 FQNEAQ (reference sequence). The chain's CDR3 is CASSPEGGRTGELFF. CDR3 nucleotides: TGTGCCAGCAGCCCCGAGGGTGGGCGAACCGGGGAGCTGTTTTTT.

The chain joins TRBV7-9 to TRBJ2-7; D call uncertain. The CDR3 runs 15 residues. V was shortened by 5 bases and J by 1 base, with 15 bases between the two germline ends. Germline CDR1 SEHNR, CDR2 FQNEAQ (reference sequence). The DNA of the CDR3 is TGTGCCAGCAGCCTAGACACGGGTAAATCCTACGAGCAGTACTTC. It is translated as CASSLDTGKSYEQYF.

V is TRBV6-5 and J is TRBJ2-5; unclear D gene. Germline CDR1 is MNHEY and CDR2 is SVGAGI. V lost 5 bases and J 5 bases, leaving 6 bases between the germline ends. The CDR3 is 11 amino acids. The CDR3 DNA reads as TGTGCCAGCAGTCTGGGGGAGACCCAGTACTTC. Amino acid sequence: CASSLGETQYF.

The chain has TRBV29-1 and TRBJ2-3, with D maybe TRBD1 (6 bases). The CDR3 is 15 amino acids. V gave up 1 base and J gave up 0 bases, with 11 bases separating them. CDR1 and CDR2 (germline): SQVTM, ANQGSEA. The CDR3 is CSVEGGQGSTDTQYF. The CDR3 bases are TGCAGCGTTGAAGGGGGGCAGGGGAGCACAGATACGCAGTATTTT.

This chain links TRBV27 with TRBJ1-6, with D unresolved. CDR1 is MNHEY, CDR2 SMNVEV, per germline (reference sequence). The germline V and J ends were trimmed by 0 bases and 8 bases, with 11 bases remaining between them. The CDR3 runs to 15 residues. The CDR3 coding sequence is TGTGCCAGCAGTTTATCTGCGGAGGGCTATTCACCCCTCCACTTT. This codes for CASSLSAEGYSPLHF.

The table lists this clone with a count of one. This chain uses TRBV5-5 with TRBJ2-7; D is uncertain. V was cut by 3 bases and J by 2 bases, with 12 bases left in between. Germline V gene sequence: CDR1 SGHKS, CDR2 YYEKEE (reference sequence). The CDR3 runs to 14 residues. As DNA, the CDR3 is TGTGCCAGCAGCTACGACTCATCCACCTACGAGCAGTACTTC. Translating gives CASSYDSSTYEQYF.

On this clone itself: The same CDR3 also results from other DNA sequences found in this sample. The rearrangement links TRBV2 to TRBJ1-2; D not certain. This CDR3 comprises 13 residues. Trimming removed 3 bases from V and 0 bases from J, with 5 bases in between. Germline V lookup: CDR1 SNHLY, CDR2 FYNNEI. CDR3 bases: TGTGCCAGCAGTGAGGGCCCTAACTATGGCTACACCTTC. It codes for CASSEGPNYGYTF.

The gene calls are TRBV4-2 and TRBJ2-7, with D maybe TRBD2 (5 bases). Trimming left V 0 bases short and J 0 bases short, with 12 bases between. The CDR3 runs to 16 residues. The germline V gene has CDR1 LGHNA and CDR2 YNFKEQ. The CDR3 DNA sequence: TGTGCCAGCAGCCAAGATCGCAGCGGTTACTCCTACGAGCAGTACTTC. It yields the protein CASSQDRSGYSYEQYF.

The CDR3 DNA reads TGTGCCAGCAGCTTCCTGGAAGAGACCCAGTACTTC. Protein: CASSFLEETQYF. V usage is TRBV7-9 and J usage is TRBJ2-5; D gene ambiguous. This CDR3 has 12 residues. Germline values: CDR1 SEHNR, CDR2 FQNEAQ (reference sequence). The V and J ends lost 3 bases and 3 bases respectively, with 5 bases between them.

Only a few counts were recorded for this clone. The chain uses TRBV7-8 and TRBJ2-7, with D unresolved. V lost 4 bases and J 6 bases, leaving 13 bases between the germline ends. Germline assignment: CDR1 SGHVS and CDR2 FQNEAQ. The CDR3 consists of 13 residues. The CDR3 loop is CASSSGSISEQYF. The CDR3 DNA sequence: TGTGCCAGCAGCTCCGGTTCCATAAGCGAGCAGTACTTC.

This clone showed up just a few times. This chain joins TRBV10-1 and TRBJ2-5; TRBD1 might be the D (6 bases). Trimming pared 2 bases from V and 3 bases from J, leaving 7 bases between. This CDR3 spans 13 amino acids. Germline V lookup: CDR1 WNHNN, CDR2 SYGVQD (reference sequence). DNA of the CDR3: TGCGCCAGCAGTGAGAACAGGGAAGAGACCCAGTACTTC. This gives the protein CASSENREETQYF.

The rearrangement uses TRBV6-6 and TRBJ2-2, with a tentative D call TRBD1 (6 bases). The CDR3 runs to 16 residues. Germline V gene sequence: CDR1 MNHNY, CDR2 SVGAGI (reference sequence). V was shortened by 7 bases and J by 2 bases, with 17 bases between the two germline ends. The CDR3 nucleotides read TGTGCCAGCACCCGCGCCCCGGACAGTAACACCGGGGAGCTGTTTTTT. This gives the protein CASTRAPDSNTGELFF.

The chain is built from TRBV27 and TRBJ2-7; weak D call: TRBD1 (6 bases). V dropped 4 bases and J dropped 2 bases, with 18 bases sitting between them. Per the germline V gene, CDR1 is MNHEY and CDR2 is SMNVEV (reference sequence). The CDR3 is 16 residues long. DNA of the CDR3: TGTGCCAGCAGTTCCCCGACAGGCCCTCCTCCCTACGAGCAGTACTTC. This sequence encodes CASSSPTGPPPYEQYF.

The rearrangement links TRBV4-2 to TRBJ1-1; D not certain. The germline V and J ends were trimmed by 1 base and 10 bases, with 16 bases remaining between them. Germline V gene sequence: CDR1 LGHNA, CDR2 YNFKEQ. The CDR3 loop spans 14 amino acids. CDR3 DNA: TGTGCCAGCAGCCAAGCTGCAGAACAGCAGGCAGCTTTCTTT. It translates to CASSQAAEQQAAFF.

This chain uses TRBV28 with TRBJ2-3, with no clear D. The germline CDR1 and CDR2 sequences are MDHEN and SYDVKM. This CDR3 has 14 amino acids. Between the trimmed V and J ends, which lost 7 bases and 1 base, there was a span of 12 bases. CDR3 sequence reads: CASTFLKGTDTQYF. CDR3 bases: TGTGCCAGCACTTTTTTAAAGGGCACAGATACGCAGTATTTT.

The chain has TRBV27 and TRBJ2-1; weak D call: TRBD1 (6 bases). The V end lost 2 bases, the J end lost 0 bases, and 11 bases lay between the germline ends. The CDR3 totals 16 residues. CDR1 MNHEY and CDR2 SMNVEV come from the germline V gene (reference sequence). The DNA of the CDR3 is TGTGCCAGCAGTTTAGCTTCGGACAGCTCCTACAATGAGCAGTTCTTC. Encoded protein: CASSLASDSSYNEQFF.

The count of this clone is one. The chain has TRBV28 and TRBJ2-3, with 8 bases aligning to TRBD2. V was clipped by 7 bases and J by 3 bases; unmatched bases: 9. The length of the CDR3 is 15 residues. In germline, CDR1 is MDHEN, CDR2 SYDVKM. CDR3 nucleotides: TGTGCCAGCACGGGGTACGGGACTAGGACAGATACGCAGTATTTT. Its protein is CASTGYGTRTDTQYF.